These 28 T cell receptor beta chains originate from one sample sequenced in a study of blood T cell repertoires in COVID-19. Method: immunoSEQ multiplex PCR; TCRdb's copy keeps in-frame clones and lacks some. The sample has 35,000 to 40,000 clones, 80% to 85% seen once; the top ten hold around 1.6%. Sequenced sample: peripheral blood. These TCRs come from a man aged 60-69 years with COVID-19, enrolled during active disease.

V and J are TRBV3-1 (or the pseudogene TRBV3-2) and TRBJ1-6, with a weak D call TRBD1 (5 bases). Germline CDR1 is LGHDT and CDR2 is YNNKEL (reference sequence). CDR3 size: 15 residues. Trimming removed 1 base from V and 7 bases from J, with 11 bases in between. The CDR3 here is CASSQGGSPNSPLHF. CDR3 sequence (DNA): TGTGCCAGCAGCCAAGGGGGCAGCCCCAATTCACCCCTCCACTTT.

The chain couples TRBV9 to TRBJ1-4, with D tentatively TRBD1 (6 bases). Per germline, CDR1 SGDLS and CDR2 YYNGEE. V lost 0 bases, J lost 7 bases, and 16 bases lay in between. The CDR3 sequence is 16 residues long. The chain's CDR3 is CASSVGASGRGEKLFF. CDR3 nucleotide sequence: TGTGCCAGCAGCGTAGGGGCATCAGGCAGGGGTGAAAAACTGTTTTTT.

This chain links TRBV5-6 with TRBJ1-6; D might be TRBD1 (5 bases). Germline loops: CDR1 SGHDT, CDR2 YYEEEE. V gave up 4 bases and J gave up 0 bases, with 14 bases separating them. The CDR3 covers 17 residues. For the CDR3, the DNA is TGTGCCAGCAGCCGCCGCCAGGGATCCTCCTATAATTCACCCCTCCACTTT. Translation gives CASSRRQGSSYNSPLHF.

The gene calls are TRBV9 and TRBJ2-3; 12 nucleotides match TRBD2. Germline V lookup: CDR1 SGDLS, CDR2 YYNGEE. The trim removed 4 bases at V and 6 bases at J, leaving 6 bases unmatched. The CDR3 length is 15 residues. The CDR3 reads CASSLGTSGSDTQYF. For the CDR3, the DNA is TGTGCCAGCAGCTTAGGGACTAGCGGGTCCGATACGCAGTATTTT. Supplemented by reference TRBV9 and TRBJ2-3, the full variable domain reads DSGVTQTPKHLITATGQRVTLRCSPRSGDLSVYWYQQSLDQGLQFLIQYYNGEERAKGNILERFSAQQFPDLHSELNLSSLELGDSALYFCASSLGTSGSDTQYFGPGTRLTVL.

CDR3 coding DNA: TGTGCCAGCACCCGAGGGGGAGCCTACACCTTC. Its protein is CASTRGGAYTF. The chain links TRBV12-3 or TRBV12-4 to TRBJ1-2; weak D call: TRBD1 (6 bases). The CDR3 has 11 residues. Trimming took off 7 bases at V and 10 bases at J, with 13 bases between the two ends.

This clone came up a few times. The chain uses TRBV10-3 and TRBJ1-2; D is perhaps TRBD1 (5 bases). Germline-derived CDR1 and CDR2 are ENHRY and SYGVKD. Trimming took off 2 bases at V and 7 bases at J, with 17 bases between the two ends. The CDR3 has 15 residues. Written as DNA, the CDR3 is TGTGCCATCAGTGAGGCACCTGGGGGGTCCTCTGGCTACACCTTC. Its translation is CAISEAPGGSSGYTF.

J is TRBJ1-1 and V is TRBV20-1; D gene unclear. Germline V lookup: CDR1 DFQATT, CDR2 SNEGSKA (reference sequence). Trimming left V 5 bases short and J 5 bases short, with 9 bases between. CDR3 length equals 11 residues. The CDR3 protein is CSAWGGTEAFF. In nucleotides, the CDR3 is TGCAGTGCTTGGGGAGGAACTGAAGCTTTCTTT.

This chain uses TRBV27 with TRBJ2-1, with 16 positions matching TRBD2. The CDR3 consists of 19 residues. V shed 7 bases, J shed 1 base, and the junction held 10 bases outside the gene matches. Germline CDR1 and CDR2: MNHEY and SMNVEV (reference sequence). CDR3 amino acids: CASTFPGLAGGGSYNEQFF. The CDR3 DNA reads as TGTGCCAGCACCTTTCCGGGACTAGCGGGAGGGGGTTCCTACAATGAGCAGTTCTTC.

The chain joins TRBV19 to TRBJ2-2; tentative D call: TRBD1 (6 bases). Germline lookup yields CDR1 LNHDA and CDR2 SQIVND (reference sequence). The CDR3 covers 16 residues. The ends were cut back, 4 bases at V and 4 bases at J, with 16 bases in the middle. The CDR3 loop is CASSTGQRGSTGELFF. In nucleotides, the CDR3 is TGTGCCAGTAGTACAGGACAGCGTGGGAGCACCGGGGAGCTGTTTTTT.

V usage is TRBV4-1 and J usage is TRBJ1-2, with 7 bases matching TRBD1. CDR3 length: 13 residues. The germline V gene encodes CDR1 MGHRA and CDR2 YSYEKL. Germline trimming cut 5 bases from V and 4 bases from J; bases unmatched to any gene: 4. DNA for the CDR3: TGCGCCAGCAGCGTTACAGGGGCCTATGGCTACACCTTC. This sequence encodes CASSVTGAYGYTF.

This chain connects TRBV5-1 to TRBJ2-2, with TRBD1 matching 11 bases. The CDR3 totals 14 residues. V lost 7 bases to trimming and J lost 6 bases; unmatched junction nucleotides: 5. Germline CDR1 is SGHRS and CDR2 is YFSETQ. The CDR3 nucleotides read TGCGCCAGCCTCCGGGACAGGGGGGCCGGGGAGCTGTTTTTT. Its protein is CASLRDRGAGELFF.

The gene calls are TRBV7-2 and TRBJ1-5; D is possibly TRBD1 (5 bases). The CDR3 spans 14 residues. The V end lost 5 bases, the J end lost 1 base, and 9 bases lay between the germline ends. Looked up from germline, CDR1 is SGHTA and CDR2 is FQGNSA. The CDR3 sequence is CASSPGGSNQPQHF. In nucleotides, the CDR3 is TGTGCCAGCAGCCCGGGGGGGAGCAATCAGCCCCAGCATTTT.

This rearrangement joins TRBV3-1 (or the pseudogene TRBV3-2) to TRBJ1-5; 7 nucleotides line up with TRBD1. The CDR3 totals 15 residues. The J segment lost 0 bases and the V segment lost 4 bases, leaving 3 bases of the junction unmatched. Germline CDR1 and CDR2: LGHDT and YNNKEL (reference sequence). The CDR3 sequence: CASSLGTASNQPQHF. CDR3 DNA sequence: TGTGCCAGCAGCCTCGGGACAGCTAGCAATCAGCCCCAGCATTTT.

V and J are TRBV7-2 and TRBJ2-3, with TRBD2 identical over 12 bases. Germline V lookup: CDR1 SGHTA, CDR2 FQGNSA. There are 15 residues in the CDR3. J was trimmed by 6 bases and V by 6 bases; bases with no gene match: 7. The CDR3 reads CASSLLAGGMDTQYF. The DNA of the CDR3 is TGTGCCAGCAGTCTACTAGCGGGAGGAATGGATACGCAGTATTTT.

The chain couples TRBV10-3 to TRBJ2-3; D remains unclear. V gave up 9 bases and J gave up 0 bases, with 7 bases separating them. The germline V gene encodes CDR1 ENHRY and CDR2 SYGVKD. The CDR3 has 12 residues. CDR3 nucleotides: TGTGCCATAGCCGGGAGCACAGATACGCAGTATTTT. It yields the protein CAIAGSTDTQYF.

The J gene is TRBJ2-1, the V gene TRBV7-2; possibly TRBD1 for D (6 bases). V was cut by 0 bases and J by 9 bases, with 21 bases left in between. Looked up from germline, CDR1 is SGHTA and CDR2 is FQGNSA. CDR3 length: 17 residues. The CDR3 spells CASSLAGWGQFSGEQFF. DNA of the CDR3: TGTGCCAGCAGCTTAGCGGGCTGGGGGCAGTTCTCCGGTGAGCAGTTCTTC. The variable domain in full, with the rest retrieved from reference TRBV7-2 and TRBJ2-1, is GAGVSQSPSNKVTEKGKDVELRCDPISGHTALYWYRQSLGQGLEFLIYFQGNSAPDKSGLPSDRFSAERTGGSVSTLTIQRTQQEDSAVYLCASSLAGWGQFSGEQFFGPGTRLTVL.

The chain couples TRBV10-2 to TRBJ2-5; perhaps TRBD2 as D (5 bases). The CDR3 runs 16 residues. V lost 0 bases, J lost 2 bases, and 13 bases lay in between. Per the germline V gene, CDR1 is WSHSY and CDR2 is SAAADI. The CDR3 DNA reads as TGCGCCAGCAGTGAGTCGATCGGGAAGAATCAAGAGACCCAGTACTTC. Translation: CASSESIGKNQETQYF.

This chain joins TRBV30 and TRBJ2-7; 8 bases map to TRBD1. Germline values: CDR1 GTSNPN, CDR2 SVGIG (reference sequence). The CDR3 totals 15 residues. V gave up 2 bases and J gave up 1 base; unmatched junction bases: 7. The CDR3 DNA follows: TGTGCCTGGAGTAAGCCGAGACAGGGGTCCTACGAGCAGTACTTC. The encoded protein is CAWSKPRQGSYEQYF.

The V and J genes are TRBV19 and TRBJ1-5; 10 nucleotides line up with TRBD1. The CDR3 is made up of 13 amino acids. Germline CDR1 LNHDA, CDR2 SQIVND (reference sequence). V was clipped by 4 bases and J by 7 bases; unmatched bases: 1. The CDR3 coding sequence is TGTGCCAGTAGTACGACAGGGGGCCAGCCCCAGCATTTT. This encodes CASSTTGGQPQHF.

This clone was picked up a small number of times. The rearrangement joins TRBV19 to TRBJ1-1, with D unclear. This CDR3 spans 16 amino acids. With 1 base removed from V and 0 bases from J, the gap between germline ends came to 12 bases. Germline loops: CDR1 LNHDA, CDR2 SQIVND (reference sequence). The CDR3 region is CASSIARMIMNTEAFF. CDR3 in DNA: TGTGCCAGTAGTATAGCTAGGATGATCATGAACACTGAAGCTTTCTTT.

The V gene is TRBV18, the J gene TRBJ2-7, with TRBD1 identical over 10 bases. There are 16 residues in the CDR3. V gave up 5 bases and J gave up 5 bases; unmatched junction bases: 12. The V gene's germline CDR1 is KGHSH and CDR2 LQKENI. The CDR3 nucleotides are TGTGCCAGCTCAAGACCCGGGGACAGGGGTGTCCACGAGCAGTACTTC. It encodes CASSRPGDRGVHEQYF.

This chain connects TRBV19 to TRBJ2-7; 12 nucleotides align to TRBD2. The CDR3 extends over 17 amino acids. Per germline, CDR1 LNHDA and CDR2 SQIVND (reference sequence). J lost 2 bases, V lost 11 bases, and 16 bases had no gene match. In DNA, the CDR3 is TGTGCCGGCCGGCTCCTAGCGGGAGGGCCGGGGCCCTACGAGCAGTACTTC. This translates into CAGRLLAGGPGPYEQYF.

The chain employs TRBV28 and TRBJ2-7; D unresolved. CDR3 length: 13 amino acids. CDR1 and CDR2 (germline): MDHEN, SYDVKM. V lost 6 bases and J 3 bases, leaving 12 bases between the germline ends. CDR3 protein: CASSPPGLYEQYF. CDR3 DNA: TGTGCCAGCAGCCCACCGGGTCTCTACGAGCAGTACTTC.

This chain joins TRBV19 and TRBJ1-5; D uncertain. The CDR3 has 18 residues. Trimming pared 5 bases from V and 1 base from J, leaving 21 bases between. Germline V gene lookup returns CDR1 LNHDA and CDR2 SQIVND (reference sequence). DNA of the CDR3: TGTGCCAGTAGTCACCCCCAAACCGGGATCACCAGCAATCAGCCCCAGCATTTT. Its translation: CASSHPQTGITSNQPQHF.

Comment on this clone: This CDR3 is also generated by other DNA sequences in the sample. The chain couples TRBV27 to TRBJ1-5; D remains unclear. Trimming removed 6 bases from V and 4 bases from J, with 19 bases in between. The CDR3 sequence is 16 residues long. From germline, CDR1 is MNHEY and CDR2 SMNVEV (reference sequence). This CDR3 reads CASSPLDQVRNQPQHF. CDR3 nucleotides: TGTGCCAGCAGCCCATTAGATCAGGTTAGGAATCAGCCCCAGCATTTT.

The J gene is TRBJ1-1, the V gene TRBV18, with TRBD1 matching over 10 bases. Per germline, CDR1 KGHSH and CDR2 LQKENI. V was clipped by 0 bases and J by 2 bases; unmatched bases: 3. The CDR3 runs 16 residues. CDR3 amino acids: CASSPPGTGVNTEAFF. The CDR3 DNA reads as TGTGCCAGCTCACCACCCGGGACAGGGGTTAACACTGAAGCTTTCTTT.

For the CDR3, the DNA is TGTGCCTGGAGTAAAAGGGGAGAGGGGGCTAATGAAAAACTGTTTTTT. This gives the protein CAWSKRGEGANEKLFF. The chain is built from TRBV30 and TRBJ1-4, with D perhaps TRBD1 (6 bases). The CDR3 contains 16 residues. Germline CDR1 reads GTSNPN; CDR2 reads SVGIG (reference sequence). Trimming cost V 2 bases and J 3 bases, with 16 bases left between them.

This chain uses TRBV7-9 with TRBJ1-6, with D uncertain. The CDR3 has 17 residues. Germline loops: CDR1 SEHNR, CDR2 FQNEAQ (reference sequence). The germline V and J ends were trimmed by 4 bases and 2 bases, with 15 bases remaining between them. The CDR3 sequence: CASSSQNRRPYNSPLHF. The CDR3 bases are TGTGCCAGCAGCTCCCAGAACCGGCGGCCCTATAATTCACCCCTCCACTTT.